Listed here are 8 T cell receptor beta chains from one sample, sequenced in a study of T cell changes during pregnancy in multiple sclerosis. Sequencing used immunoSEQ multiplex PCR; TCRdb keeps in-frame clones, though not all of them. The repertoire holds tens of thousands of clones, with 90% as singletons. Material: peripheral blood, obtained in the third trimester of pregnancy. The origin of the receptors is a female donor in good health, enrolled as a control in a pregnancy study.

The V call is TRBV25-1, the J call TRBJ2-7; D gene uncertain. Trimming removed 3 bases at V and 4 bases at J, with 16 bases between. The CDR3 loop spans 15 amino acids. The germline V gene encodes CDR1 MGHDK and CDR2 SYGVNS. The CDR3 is CASSEDGARRYEQYF. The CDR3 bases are TGTGCCAGCAGTGAGGATGGAGCTAGAAGGTACGAGCAGTACTTC.

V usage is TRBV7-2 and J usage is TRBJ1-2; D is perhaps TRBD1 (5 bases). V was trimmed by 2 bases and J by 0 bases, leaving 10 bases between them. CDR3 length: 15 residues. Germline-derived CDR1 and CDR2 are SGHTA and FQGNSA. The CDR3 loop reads CASSLNGGANYGYTF. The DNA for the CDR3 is TGTGCCAGCAGCTTAAACGGGGGAGCTAACTATGGCTACACCTTC.

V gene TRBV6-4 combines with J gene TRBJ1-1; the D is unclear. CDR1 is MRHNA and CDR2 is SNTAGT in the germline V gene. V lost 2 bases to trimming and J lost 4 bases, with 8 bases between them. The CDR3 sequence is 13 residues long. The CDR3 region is CASSDVEGTEAFF. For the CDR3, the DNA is TGTGCCAGCAGTGACGTTGAGGGCACTGAAGCTTTCTTT.

The CDR3 DNA follows: TGTGCCAGCAGCTTGTCCCAGACTAACTATGGCTACACCTTC. Its protein is CASSLSQTNYGYTF. V and J are TRBV5-4 and TRBJ1-2; no firm D call. Trimming removed 1 base at V and 0 bases at J, with 7 bases between. This CDR3 spans 14 amino acids. Germline assignment: CDR1 SGHNT and CDR2 YYREEE (reference sequence).

Here the CDR3 DNA reads TGTGCCTGGAGTTCGGGGGGGGAGGGAAATCAGCCCCAGCATTTT. This encodes CAWSSGGEGNQPQHF. This chain links TRBV30 with TRBJ1-5; D may be TRBD1 (5 bases). V lost 2 bases, J lost 4 bases, and 15 bases lay in between. CDR1 GTSNPN and CDR2 SVGIG come from the germline V gene (reference sequence). The CDR3 sequence is 15 residues long.

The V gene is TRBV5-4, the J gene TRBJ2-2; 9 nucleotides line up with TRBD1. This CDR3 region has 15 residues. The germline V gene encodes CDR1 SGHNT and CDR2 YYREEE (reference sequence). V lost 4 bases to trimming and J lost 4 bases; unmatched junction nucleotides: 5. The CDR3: CASSHGQGPTGELFF. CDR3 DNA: TGTGCCAGCAGCCACGGACAGGGGCCCACCGGGGAGCTGTTTTTT.

The chain's CDR3 is CASSEARQGRRYGYTF. In DNA form, the CDR3 reads TGTGCCAGCAGTGAAGCGCGTCAGGGCCGTCGGTATGGCTACACCTTC. The rearrangement uses TRBV6-1 and TRBJ1-2, with D possibly matching TRBD1 (5 bases). Trimming removed 0 bases at V and 5 bases at J, with 16 bases between. Germline values: CDR1 MNHNS, CDR2 SASEGT. The CDR3 runs to 16 residues.

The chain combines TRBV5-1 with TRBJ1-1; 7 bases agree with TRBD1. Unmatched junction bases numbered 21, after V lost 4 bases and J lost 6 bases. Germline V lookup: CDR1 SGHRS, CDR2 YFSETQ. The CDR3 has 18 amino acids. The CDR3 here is CASSPAHRQGVTPAEAFF. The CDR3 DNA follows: TGCGCCAGCAGCCCTGCCCACCGACAGGGAGTCACCCCGGCTGAAGCTTTCTTT.